This TCR beta chain was captured in a study of T cell clones after liver transplantation. Study in general: Samples came pre-transplant, pre-randomization before withdrawal, and post-randomization after withdrawal ended.

Libraries were prepared by immunoSEQ multiplex PCR; TCRdb keeps only in-frame clonotypes and omits some of them. Of tens of thousands of clones in the sample, roughly nine tenths were seen once. Comments on this clone: Its antigen is unidentified. The DNA is omitted, as the CDR3 cannot be located on it reliably, and the CDR3 follows TCRdb's listing.

CDR1 is SGHNT and CDR2 is YENEEA in the germline V gene. The CDR3 region is 13 residues in length, termini included. Study-wide points: These preliminary findings come from unstandardized post-transplant sampling times.

The V call is TRBV11-3, the J call TRBJ2-7; the DNA was not used to check the table's D call, TRBD2. The material was CD8+ T cells from blood, obtained 12 months after liver transplant. The receptor was derived from a human patient who received a liver transplant. Some T cells may be supplied by the graft donor. The CDR3 region is CASSFGSGFEQYF.